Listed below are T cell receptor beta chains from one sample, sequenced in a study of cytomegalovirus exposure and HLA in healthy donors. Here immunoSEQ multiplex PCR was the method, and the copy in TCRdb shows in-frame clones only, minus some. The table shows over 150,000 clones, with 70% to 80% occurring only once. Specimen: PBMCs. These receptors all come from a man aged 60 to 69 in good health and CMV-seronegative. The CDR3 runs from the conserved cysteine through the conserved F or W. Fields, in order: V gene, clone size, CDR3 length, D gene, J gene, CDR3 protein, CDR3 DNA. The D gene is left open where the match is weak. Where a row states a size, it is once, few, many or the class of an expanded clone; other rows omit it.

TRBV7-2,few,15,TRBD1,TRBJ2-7,CASSYGRDRIYEQYF,TGTGCCAGCAGCTACGGTAGGGACAGGATATACGAGCAGTACTTC
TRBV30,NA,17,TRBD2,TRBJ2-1,CAWSVLGLAGKYNEQFF,TGTGCCTGGAGTGTACTGGGACTAGCGGGAAAATACAATGAGCAGTTCTTC
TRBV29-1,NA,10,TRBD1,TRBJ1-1,CSAGTAEAFF,TGCAGCGCAGGGACAGCAGAAGCTTTCTTT
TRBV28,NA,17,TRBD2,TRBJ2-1,CASSLWSSGRAYNEQFF,TGTGCCAGCAGTTTATGGTCTAGCGGGAGGGCTTACAATGAGCAGTTCTTC
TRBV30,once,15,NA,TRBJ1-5,CAWSVEAGSNQPQHF,TGTGCCTGGAGTGTGGAGGCGGGTAGCAATCAGCCCCAGCATTTT
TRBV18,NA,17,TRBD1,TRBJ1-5,CASSPGTGGFVSEPQHF,TGTGCCAGCTCACCAGGGACAGGGGGCTTCGTTTCCGAGCCCCAGCATTTT
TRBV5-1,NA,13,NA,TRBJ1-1,CASSLTEQTEAFF,TGCGCCAGCAGCTTGACAGAACAAACTGAAGCTTTCTTT
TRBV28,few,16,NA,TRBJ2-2,CASTPLAPPPPGELFF,TGTGCCAGCACCCCTCTAGCGCCCCCCCCACCCGGGGAGCTGTTTTTT
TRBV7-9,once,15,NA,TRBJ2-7,CASSRAGHWAYEQYF,TGTGCCAGCAGTAGAGCGGGACATTGGGCCTACGAGCAGTACTTC
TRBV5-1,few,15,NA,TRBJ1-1,CASSLGTGRWPEAFF,TGCGCCAGCAGCTTGGGAACAGGGCGGTGGCCTGAAGCTTTCTTT
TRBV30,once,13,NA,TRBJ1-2,CAWSDRGGGGYTF,TGTGCCTGGAGCGACCGAGGGGGTGGTGGCTACACCTTC
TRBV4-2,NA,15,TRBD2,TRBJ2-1,CASSHQAGGRDEQFF,TGTGCCAGCAGCCACCAAGCGGGGGGGCGTGATGAGCAGTTCTTC
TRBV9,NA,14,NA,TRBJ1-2,CASSRTGANYGYTF,TGTGCCAGCAGCCGAACAGGCGCTAACTATGGCTACACCTTC
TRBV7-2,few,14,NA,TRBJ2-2,CASSPGQNTGELFF,TGTGCCAGCAGCCCGGGTCAAAACACCGGGGAGCTGTTTTTT
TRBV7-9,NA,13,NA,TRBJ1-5,CASSYGRDQPQHF,TGTGCCAGCAGCTATGGCAGGGATCAGCCCCAGCATTTT
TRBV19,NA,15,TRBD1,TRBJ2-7,CASSLRTGEGGQQYF,TGTGCCAGTAGCCTCCGGACAGGGGAGGGCGGCCAGCAGTACTTC
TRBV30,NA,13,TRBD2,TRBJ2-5,CAWRWSGRETQYF,TGTGCCTGGAGGTGGAGCGGGAGGGAGACCCAGTACTTC
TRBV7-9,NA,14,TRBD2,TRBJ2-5,CASSLVGGGETQYF,TGTGCCAGCAGCTTAGTCGGCGGGGGAGAGACCCAGTACTTC
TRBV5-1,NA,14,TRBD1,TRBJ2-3,CASSSGQGPDTQYF,TGCGCCAGCAGTTCGGGACAGGGGCCCGATACGCAGTATTTT
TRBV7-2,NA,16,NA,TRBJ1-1,CASSLSRFTRDTEAFF,TGTGCCAGCAGCCTTTCCCGATTTACGAGGGACACTGAAGCTTTCTTT
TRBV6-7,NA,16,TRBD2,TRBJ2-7,CASSYSGRGRGNEQYF,TGTGCCAGCAGTTACTCAGGGCGCGGGAGGGGGAACGAGCAGTACTTC
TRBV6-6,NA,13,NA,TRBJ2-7,CASTFTGSYEQYF,TGTGCCAGCACCTTCACAGGGTCCTACGAGCAGTACTTC
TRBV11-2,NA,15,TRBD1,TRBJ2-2,CASSSRQGQTGELFF,TGTGCCAGCAGCTCCCGACAGGGGCAAACCGGGGAGCTGTTTTTT
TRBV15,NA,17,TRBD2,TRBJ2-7,CATSHYLLAGQSYEQYF,TGTGCCACCAGCCACTACCTACTAGCGGGCCAATCCTACGAGCAGTACTTC
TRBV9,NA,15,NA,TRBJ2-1,CASSVGEVNYNEQFF,TGTGCCAGCAGCGTAGGGGAGGTCAACTACAATGAGCAGTTCTTC
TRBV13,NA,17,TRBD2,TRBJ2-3,CASSFVGLAGVGDTQYF,TGTGCCAGCAGCTTTGTAGGACTAGCGGGAGTTGGAGATACGCAGTATTTT
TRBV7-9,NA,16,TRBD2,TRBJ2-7,CSSSLLRQRERYEQYF,TGTTCCAGCAGCTTGCTACGGCAGCGGGAGCGCTACGAGCAGTACTTC
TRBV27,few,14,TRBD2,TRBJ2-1,CASRGLAGVDEQFF,TGTGCCAGCAGGGGACTAGCGGGAGTCGATGAGCAGTTCTTC
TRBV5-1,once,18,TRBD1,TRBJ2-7,CASSLLVMSGQSSYEQYF,TGCGCCAGCAGCTTGTTGGTTATGTCGGGACAGAGCTCCTACGAGCAGTACTTC
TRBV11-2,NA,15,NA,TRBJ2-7,CASSSTSGRSAEQYF,TGTGCCAGCAGCTCCACGTCGGGTCGGTCCGCCGAGCAGTACTTC
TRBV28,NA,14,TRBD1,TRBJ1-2,CASSLTGSPYGYTF,TGTGCCAGCAGTTTGACAGGGTCTCCTTATGGCTACACCTTC
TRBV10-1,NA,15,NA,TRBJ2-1,CASSEVPYGYNEQFF,TGCGCCAGCAGTGAGGTTCCCTATGGCTACAATGAGCAGTTCTTC
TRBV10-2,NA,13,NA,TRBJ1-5,CASTPGWRQPQHF,TGCGCCAGCACTCCGGGGTGGCGGCAGCCCCAGCATTTT
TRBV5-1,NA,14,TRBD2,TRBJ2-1,CASSSTSGINEQFF,TGCGCCAGCAGCTCTACTAGCGGGATTAATGAGCAGTTCTTC
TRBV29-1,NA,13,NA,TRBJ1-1,CSVPKGENTEAFF,TGCAGCGTCCCAAAAGGGGAGAACACTGAAGCTTTCTTT
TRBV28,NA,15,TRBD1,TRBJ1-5,CASSPRTGGYQPQHF,TGTGCCAGCAGCCCGAGGACAGGGGGCTATCAGCCCCAGCATTTT
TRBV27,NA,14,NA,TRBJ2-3,CASSLAGVLGTQYF,TGTGCCAGCAGTTTGGCAGGGGTCCTAGGTACGCAGTATTTT
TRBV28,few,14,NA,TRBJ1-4,CASSQRRGNEKLFF,TGTGCCAGCAGTCAGCGCAGGGGAAATGAAAAACTGTTTTTT
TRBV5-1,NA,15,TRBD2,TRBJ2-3,CASSSAGGQTDTQYF,TGCGCCAGCAGCAGTGCGGGAGGCCAAACAGATACGCAGTATTTT